This TCR beta chain is drawn from a study of control samples from healthy donors and cancer patients. The CDR3 totals 15 residues. Trimming took off 3 bases at V and 1 base at J, with 11 bases between the two ends. CDR1 and CDR2 from the germline V gene are LNHDA and SQIVND (reference sequence). Clones were read by immunoSEQ multiplex PCR, and TCRdb kept only the in-frame ones, dropping some. The table shows roughly 88,000 clones, with approximately 93% occurring only once. This clonotype was sampled from a woman aged 25 to 45 in good health. The material sequenced was blood. The V gene is TRBV19, the J gene TRBJ2-3; D is possibly TRBD1 (6 bases). CDR3: CASSIRQGRTDTQYF. CDR3 nucleotides: TGTGCCAGTAGTATCAGGCAGGGGCGCACAGATACGCAGTATTTT.